Following are 23 T cell receptor beta chains from one sample sequenced in a study of OX40 agonist ivuxolimab in advanced cancers. Sequencing used immunoSEQ multiplex PCR; TCRdb keeps in-frame clones, though not all of them. Of under 30,000 clones listed, 80% to 95% were seen once; the top ten hold over 7.5%. The specimen comprised CD4+ or CD8+ T cells sorted from blood, sampled in a trial of the OX40 agonist ivuxolimab. The source of these receptors is an adult with an advanced solid tumor such as melanoma, head and neck, liver or kidney cancer.

The gene calls are TRBV27 and TRBJ1-1; TRBD1 might be the D (5 bases). The CDR3 consists of 15 residues. Trimming took 6 bases from V and 2 from J, leaving 16 bases between them. Germline CDR1 reads MNHEY; CDR2 reads SMNVEV (reference sequence). This chain's CDR3 is CASRILGGGNTEAFF. In DNA, the CDR3 is TGTGCCAGCAGGATCCTCGGGGGTGGTAACACTGAAGCTTTCTTT.

V is TRBV11-3 and J is TRBJ2-1, with 10 bases matching TRBD1. There are 15 residues in the CDR3. Trimming took 5 bases from V and 5 from J; bases not matched to a gene: 6. Looked up from germline, CDR1 is SGHNT and CDR2 is YENEEA. CDR3 loop: CASSPSGQGNNEQFF. The CDR3 nucleotides are TGTGCCAGCAGCCCATCGGGACAGGGGAACAATGAGCAGTTCTTC.

The chain links TRBV10-3 to TRBJ1-1; D gene uncertain. Germline-derived CDR1 and CDR2 are ENHRY and SYGVKD. There are 15 residues in the CDR3. V lost 6 bases and J 0 bases, leaving 14 bases between the germline ends. DNA of the CDR3: TGTGCCATCAGCTTAGCCCCGGTGTTGAACACTGAAGCTTTCTTT. It specifies CAISLAPVLNTEAFF.

The rearrangement links TRBV7-9 to TRBJ2-1, with TRBD2 matching over 16 bases. Looked up from germline, CDR1 is SEHNR and CDR2 is FQNEAQ (reference sequence). There are 18 residues in the CDR3. Losses at the gene ends were 6 bases for V and 0 bases for J; bases not matched to a gene: 5. The CDR3 loop reads CASRSGLAGGSSYNEQFF. The CDR3 coding sequence is TGTGCCAGCAGATCGGGACTAGCGGGGGGGAGCTCCTACAATGAGCAGTTCTTC.

The gene calls are TRBV12-5 and TRBJ1-6; 8 positions agree with TRBD1. V was pared by 5 bases and J by 0 bases, with 6 bases of the junction left unmatched. CDR3 length equals 17 residues. The germline gives CDR1 LGHNT, CDR2 FRNRAP. CDR3 nucleotide sequence: TGTGCTAGTGGTATAGGGACAGGCAGCTCCTATAATTCACCCCTCCACTTT. Amino acid sequence: CASGIGTGSSYNSPLHF.

The chain recombines TRBV6-5 with TRBJ2-5; the D gene is possibly TRBD1 (5 bases). This CDR3 has 13 residues. V dropped 6 bases and J dropped 5 bases, with 13 bases sitting between them. Germline CDR1 reads MNHEY; CDR2 reads SVGAGI. The CDR3 region is CASRRRSGETQYF. The CDR3 DNA reads TGTGCCAGCAGACGACGTTCAGGGGAGACCCAGTACTTC.

V and J are TRBV5-4 and TRBJ1-3; D not certain. There are 16 residues in the CDR3. Germline V gene lookup returns CDR1 SGHNT and CDR2 YYREEE (reference sequence). V lost 4 bases and J 2 bases, leaving 16 bases between the germline ends. This CDR3 reads CASSPTNQLTGNTIYF. DNA for the CDR3: TGTGCCAGCAGCCCGACAAACCAACTCACTGGAAACACCATATATTTT.

The CDR3 DNA reads as TGTGCCACCAGCAGAGATTTGGGCGGGAGGGCAAGCACAGATACGCAGTATTTT. The encoded protein is CATSRDLGGRASTDTQYF. The V gene is TRBV15, the J gene TRBJ2-3, with 9 bases identical to TRBD2. V shed 0 bases, J shed 0 bases, and the junction held 7 bases outside the gene matches. Germline CDR1 LNHNV, CDR2 YYDKDF (reference sequence). The CDR3 runs 18 residues. Together with reference TRBV15 and TRBJ2-3, the CDR3 gives the full variable domain: DAMVIQNPRYQVTQFGKPVTLSCSQTLNHNVMYWYQQKSSQAPKLLFHYYDKDFNNEADTPDNFQSRRPNTSFCFLDIRSPGLGDTAMYLCATSRDLGGRASTDTQYFGPGTRLTVL.

The J gene is TRBJ1-1, the V gene TRBV6-5, with D uncertain. From germline, CDR1 is MNHEY and CDR2 SVGAGI. The V and J ends lost 5 bases and 8 bases respectively, with 12 bases between them. The CDR3 is 12 residues long. The CDR3, as DNA: TGTGCCAGCAGTGACCAAATCCCAGAAGCTTTCTTT. Translated, it gives CASSDQIPEAFF.

The chain employs TRBV9 and TRBJ2-2; D not resolved. CDR1 and CDR2 (germline): SGDLS, YYNGEE. CDR3 length: 16 amino acids. V dropped 4 bases and J dropped 0 bases, with 13 bases sitting between them. This CDR3 reads CASSPGPKSNTGELFF. The CDR3 DNA is TGTGCCAGCAGCCCCGGGCCAAAATCGAACACCGGGGAGCTGTTTTTT.

This sequence joins TRBV6-5 and TRBJ2-5, with D possibly called TRBD1 or TRBD2 (5 bases each). The CDR3 totals 13 residues. V dropped 6 bases and J dropped 1 base, with 9 bases sitting between them. CDR1 and CDR2 (germline): MNHEY, SVGAGI. This chain's CDR3 is CASRPGTQETQYF. CDR3 sequence (DNA): TGTGCCAGCAGACCCGGGACCCAAGAGACCCAGTACTTC.

This clone has just one count. V gene TRBV7-8 combines with J gene TRBJ2-7, with 8 bases matching TRBD2. The CDR3 is made up of 14 amino acids. CDR1 and CDR2 (germline): SGHVS, FQNEAQ. V gave up 5 bases and J gave up 2 bases; unmatched junction bases: 5. The CDR3 DNA reads as TGTGCCAGCAGCCCAGGGACTAGGGCCTACGAGCAGTACTTC. Translation gives CASSPGTRAYEQYF.

The chain links TRBV9 to TRBJ1-1; 9 positions agree with TRBD1. This CDR3 is built from 17 residues. V dropped 3 bases and J dropped 4; count of bases not matched to a gene: 13. Germline V gene data show CDR1 as SGDLS and CDR2 as YYNGEE. CDR3: CASSAPLTGGGSTEAFF. In DNA, the CDR3 is TGTGCCAGCAGCGCCCCCCTGACAGGGGGAGGGAGCACTGAAGCTTTCTTT.

This chain connects TRBV5-1 to TRBJ2-7; 9 nucleotides match TRBD2. V shed 9 bases, J shed 4 bases, and the junction held 2 bases outside the gene matches. In germline, CDR1 is SGHRS, CDR2 YFSETQ. The CDR3 covers 11 residues. The CDR3 loop is CAIAGVYEQYF. The CDR3, as DNA: TGCGCCATAGCGGGAGTTTACGAGCAGTACTTC.

CDR3 loop: CASSLGLSGRSGDTQYF. The CDR3 DNA follows: TGCGCCAGCAGCTTGGGGCTTAGCGGGAGATCTGGAGATACGCAGTATTTT. The gene calls are TRBV5-1 and TRBJ2-3, with 9 bases identical to TRBD2. Germline V gene data show CDR1 as SGHRS and CDR2 as YFSETQ. V trimming: 0 bases; J trimming: 5 bases; junction bases outside the gene matches: 10. There are 17 residues in the CDR3.

The V call is TRBV12-2, the J call TRBJ2-7; TRBD2 was called by the table and not checked on the DNA. TRBV12-2 is deemed a pseudogene. CDR3 length: 16 amino acids. Here the CDR3 DNA reads TGTGCAAGTCGCTTATTCCCACTAGGGCAGGTCTACGAGCAGTACTTC. The encoded protein is CASRLFPLGQVYEQYF.

About this clone itself: At the DNA level, this CDR3 is encoded by other sequences in the same sample as well. The chain is built from TRBV20-1 and TRBJ2-5; D possibly corresponds to TRBD1 (5 bases). V lost 6 bases and J lost 3, with 5 bases in between. Germline V gene sequence: CDR1 DFQATT, CDR2 SNEGSKA (reference sequence). CDR3 length: 10 residues. DNA for the CDR3: TGCAGTGCCAGGGAAGAGACCCAGTACTTC. It encodes CSAREETQYF.

V and J are TRBV14 and TRBJ2-7, with a weak D call TRBD1 (6 bases). Germline values: CDR1 SGHDN, CDR2 FVKESK. The CDR3 runs to 14 residues. V was cut by 0 bases and J by 3 bases, with 9 bases left in between. The chain's CDR3 is CASSQEQGFYEQYF. The CDR3 region has the DNA TGTGCCAGCAGCCAAGAACAGGGCTTCTACGAGCAGTACTTC. The full variable domain, in which reference TRBV14 and TRBJ2-7 provide the parts outside the CDR3, is EAGVTQFPSHSVIEKGQTVTLRCDPISGHDNLYWYRRVMGKEIKFLLHFVKESKQDESGMPNNRFLAERTGGTYSTLKVQPAELEDSGVYFCASSQEQGFYEQYFGPGTRLTVT.

V is TRBV11-2 and J is TRBJ2-4, with D possibly TRBD2 on 5 matching bases. Germline V gene lookup returns CDR1 SGHAT and CDR2 FQNNGV. The CDR3 sequence is 17 residues long. V shed 1 base and J shed 3 bases, with 16 bases lying between them. CDR3 in amino acids: CASSLGGLWVGKNIQYF. CDR3 sequence (DNA): TGTGCCAGCAGCTTAGGAGGGTTGTGGGTGGGCAAAAACATTCAGTACTTC.

The V and J genes are TRBV28 and TRBJ2-1, with a possible D match to TRBD1 (6 bases). The CDR3 contains 16 residues. Germline CDR1 is MDHEN and CDR2 is SYDVKM. The V end was cut by 5 bases, the J end by 9 bases, with 23 bases between. CDR3 loop: CASSEGRVAGDGEQFF. The CDR3 DNA reads as TGTGCCAGCAGTGAGGGTCGAGTGGCAGGGGATGGTGAGCAGTTCTTC.

The rearrangement uses TRBV7-2 and TRBJ2-1, with D possibly TRBD2 on 5 matching bases. Trimming stripped 3 bases from V and 9 bases from J, with 15 bases between. Per the germline V gene, CDR1 is SGHTA and CDR2 is FQGNSA. The CDR3 totals 14 residues. Here the CDR3 reads CASSFGLSGGEQFF. The CDR3 coding sequence is TGTGCCAGCAGCTTTGGACTGTCCGGCGGTGAGCAGTTCTTC. Complete variable domain (other parts from reference TRBV7-2 and TRBJ2-1): GAGVSQSPSNKVTEKGKDVELRCDPISGHTALYWYRQSLGQGLEFLIYFQGNSAPDKSGLPSDRFSAERTGGSVSTLTIQRTQQEDSAVYLCASSFGLSGGEQFFGPGTRLTVL.

This clone was counted between two and nine times. The chain employs TRBV5-4 and TRBJ2-4; TRBD2 matches at 8 bases. This CDR3 has 14 residues. Germline lookup yields CDR1 SGHNT and CDR2 YYREEE (reference sequence). V shed 5 bases, J shed 8 bases, and the junction held 9 bases outside the gene matches. The chain's CDR3 is CASSKAGDSDIQYF. The CDR3 DNA reads as TGTGCCAGCAGTAAAGCGGGAGATTCGGACATTCAGTACTTC.

The V gene is TRBV7-2, the J gene TRBJ2-1, with D uncertain. Trimming cost V 1 base and J 6 bases, with 10 bases left between them. The CDR3 has 14 residues. Germline V lookup: CDR1 SGHTA, CDR2 FQGNSA. The CDR3 spells CASSLEVTFNEQFF. The DNA of the CDR3 is TGTGCCAGCAGCTTAGAGGTGACTTTCAATGAGCAGTTCTTC.